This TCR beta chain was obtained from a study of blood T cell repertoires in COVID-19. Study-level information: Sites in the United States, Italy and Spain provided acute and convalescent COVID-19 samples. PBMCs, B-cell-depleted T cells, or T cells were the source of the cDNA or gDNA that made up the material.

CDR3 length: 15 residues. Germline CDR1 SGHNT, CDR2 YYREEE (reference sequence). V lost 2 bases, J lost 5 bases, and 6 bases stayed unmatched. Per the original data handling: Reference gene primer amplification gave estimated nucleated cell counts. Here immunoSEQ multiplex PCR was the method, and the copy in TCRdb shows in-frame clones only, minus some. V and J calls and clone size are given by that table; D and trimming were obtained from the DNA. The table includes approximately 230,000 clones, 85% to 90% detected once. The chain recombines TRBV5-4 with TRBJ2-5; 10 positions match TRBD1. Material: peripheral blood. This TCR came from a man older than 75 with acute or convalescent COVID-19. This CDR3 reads CASSFPGTGVETQYF. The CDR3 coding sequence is TGTGCCAGCAGCTTTCCCGGGACAGGGGTTGAGACCCAGTACTTC.